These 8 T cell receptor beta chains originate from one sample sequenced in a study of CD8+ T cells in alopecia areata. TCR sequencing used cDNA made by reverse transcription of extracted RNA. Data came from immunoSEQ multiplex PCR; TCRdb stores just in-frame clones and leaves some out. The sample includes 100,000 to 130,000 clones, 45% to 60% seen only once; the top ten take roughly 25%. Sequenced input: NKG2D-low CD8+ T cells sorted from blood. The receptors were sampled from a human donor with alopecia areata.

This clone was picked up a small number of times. The CDR3 reads CASTYPAANTDTQYF. The CDR3 DNA follows: TGTGCCAGCACGTACCCCGCGGCAAACACAGATACGCAGTATTTT. The chain links TRBV7-9 to TRBJ2-3, with no clear D. CDR1 and CDR2 from the germline V gene are SEHNR and FQNEAQ (reference sequence). V was clipped by 7 bases and J by 2 bases, with 16 bases between them. The CDR3 has 15 residues.

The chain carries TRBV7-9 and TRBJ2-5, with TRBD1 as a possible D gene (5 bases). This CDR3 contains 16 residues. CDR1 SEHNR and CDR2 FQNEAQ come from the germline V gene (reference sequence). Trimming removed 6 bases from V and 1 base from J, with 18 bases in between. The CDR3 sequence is CASSASRAKIQETQYF. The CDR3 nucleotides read TGTGCCAGCAGTGCTTCCAGGGCGAAGATCCAAGAGACCCAGTACTTC.

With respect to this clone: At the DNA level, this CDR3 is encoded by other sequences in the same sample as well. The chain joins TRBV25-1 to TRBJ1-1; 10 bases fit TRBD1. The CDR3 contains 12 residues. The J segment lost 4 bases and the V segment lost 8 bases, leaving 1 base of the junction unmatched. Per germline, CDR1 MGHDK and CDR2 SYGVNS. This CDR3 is CASRDRGTEAFF. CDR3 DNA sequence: TGTGCCAGCCGGGACAGGGGCACTGAAGCTTTCTTT.

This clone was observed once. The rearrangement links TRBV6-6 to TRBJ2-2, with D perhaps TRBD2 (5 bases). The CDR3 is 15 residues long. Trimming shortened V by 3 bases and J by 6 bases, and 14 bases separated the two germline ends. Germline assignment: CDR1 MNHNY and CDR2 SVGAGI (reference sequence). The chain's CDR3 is CASSYRGTVAGELFF. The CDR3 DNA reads TGTGCCAGCAGTTATCGGGGTACGGTCGCCGGGGAGCTGTTTTTT.

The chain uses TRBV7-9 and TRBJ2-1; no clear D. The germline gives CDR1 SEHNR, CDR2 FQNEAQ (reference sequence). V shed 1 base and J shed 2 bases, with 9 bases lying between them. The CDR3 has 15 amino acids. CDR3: CASSLGVLAYNEQFF. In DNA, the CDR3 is TGTGCCAGCAGCTTAGGCGTTCTAGCCTACAATGAGCAGTTCTTC.

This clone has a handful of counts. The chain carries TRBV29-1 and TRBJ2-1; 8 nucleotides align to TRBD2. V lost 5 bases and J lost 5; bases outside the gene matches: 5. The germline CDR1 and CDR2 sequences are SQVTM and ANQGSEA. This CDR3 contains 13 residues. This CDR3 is CSVRGGVNNEQFF. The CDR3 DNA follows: TGCAGCGTTCGGGGGGGAGTTAACAATGAGCAGTTCTTC.

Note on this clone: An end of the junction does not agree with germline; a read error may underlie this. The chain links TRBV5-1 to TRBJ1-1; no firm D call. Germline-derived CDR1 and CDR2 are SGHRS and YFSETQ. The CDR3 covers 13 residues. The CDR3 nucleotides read TGTGCCAGCAGCCCCACACCAAACACTGAAGCTTTCTTT. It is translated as CASSPTPNTEAFF.

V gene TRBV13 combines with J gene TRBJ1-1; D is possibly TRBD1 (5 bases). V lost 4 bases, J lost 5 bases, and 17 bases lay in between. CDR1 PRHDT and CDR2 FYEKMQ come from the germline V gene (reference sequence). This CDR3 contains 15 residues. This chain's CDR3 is CASSSYLGVGTEAFF. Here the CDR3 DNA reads TGTGCCAGCAGCTCATACCTGGGGGTCGGGACTGAAGCTTTCTTT.